The 17 T cell receptor beta chains below all came from one sample that was sequenced in a study of blood T cells in healthy people across ages. Using a J-beta primer mix together with a sample-barcoded 5' primer, a second PCR was run for about 6 to 11 cycles. TCRdb redid the calling of the 5' RACE reads with MiXCR, one entry per CDR3 protein. This table has 650,000 to 800,000 distinct CDR3 sequences, more than 40% appearing once. The sequenced sample was blood. The receptors here all came from a man aged 55 to 69 in good health.

J is TRBJ2-1 and V is TRBV6-1, with 11 nucleotides matching TRBD2. Germline lookup yields CDR1 MNHNS and CDR2 SASEGT. This CDR3 has 16 amino acids. The trim removed 3 bases at V and 1 base at J, leaving 2 bases unmatched. The CDR3 sequence is CASSDLAGGSYNEQFF. The CDR3 DNA follows: TGTGCCAGCAGTGACCTAGCGGGAGGTTCCTACAATGAGCAGTTCTTC.

The J gene is TRBJ1-4, the V gene TRBV12-3 or TRBV12-4; weak D call: TRBD1 (6 bases). This CDR3 is 15 amino acids long. Trimming cost V 5 bases and J 7 bases, with 17 bases left between them. CDR3 DNA: TGTGCCAGCAGTCCCTCGGGGGCACTGAGTGAAAAACTGTTTTTT. This gives the protein CASSPSGALSEKLFF.

The J gene is TRBJ1-6, the V gene TRBV3-1; D is perhaps TRBD1 (5 bases). Germline lookup yields CDR1 LGHDT and CDR2 YNNKEL (reference sequence). V was cut by 5 bases and J by 10 bases, with 15 bases left in between. The CDR3 consists of 14 residues. In DNA form, the CDR3 reads TGTGCCAGCAGCTTTGCAGGGAAAAGCTCACCCCTCCACTTT. This codes for CASSFAGKSSPLHF.

V usage is TRBV4-1 and J usage is TRBJ1-3, with a tentative D call TRBD1 (6 bases). CDR1 and CDR2 (germline): MGHRA, YSYEKL. The CDR3 has 16 amino acids. Trimming left V 0 bases short and J 0 bases short, with 9 bases between. CDR3 DNA: TGCGCCAGCAGCCAAGACACAGGGCGCTCTGGAAACACCATATATTTT. Amino acid sequence: CASSQDTGRSGNTIYF.

The chain carries TRBV13 and TRBJ2-7; D unclear. The V end was cut by 2 bases, the J end by 6 bases, with 14 bases between. Looked up from germline, CDR1 is PRHDT and CDR2 is FYEKMQ (reference sequence). This CDR3 is 14 amino acids long. Here the CDR3 DNA reads TGTGCCAGCAGCTTACCGTCTCTTGGGCGCGAGCAGTACTTC. As protein: CASSLPSLGREQYF. Supplemented by reference TRBV13 and TRBJ2-7, the full variable domain reads AAGVIQSPRHLIKEKRETATLKCYPIPRHDTVYWYQQGPGQDPQFLISFYEKMQSDKGSIPDRFSAQQFSDYHSELNMSSLELGDSALYFCASSLPSLGREQYFGPGTRLTVT.

This clonotype has only a few counts. Here the CDR3 reads CASSQEGDLQYF. The CDR3 DNA reads TGTGCCAGCAGCCAAGAAGGGGACCTTCAGTACTTC. The chain carries TRBV3-1 and TRBJ2-4; D may match TRBD1 or TRBD2 (5 bases each). The V gene lost 0 bases and the J gene lost 11 bases, with 8 bases spanning the gap. Per germline, CDR1 LGHDT and CDR2 YNNKEL (reference sequence). The CDR3 extends over 12 amino acids.

The V gene is TRBV24-1, the J gene TRBJ2-3; 8 bases are a match to TRBD1. Trimming at V came to 0 bases and at J to 4 bases, leaving 11 bases not matched to a gene. Germline V CDR1 and CDR2: KGHDR, SFDVKD. This CDR3 spans 18 amino acids. The CDR3: CATSDLEGWPGGADTQYF. In DNA, the CDR3 is TGTGCCACCAGTGATTTGGAGGGTTGGCCAGGGGGCGCAGATACGCAGTATTTT.

The chain carries TRBV15 and TRBJ1-2; maybe TRBD1 (6 bases). CDR1 and CDR2 from the germline V gene are LNHNV and YYDKDF (reference sequence). V gave up 5 bases and J gave up 4 bases, with 14 bases separating them. The CDR3 covers 14 residues. Here the CDR3 DNA reads TGTGCCACCAGCCGAACCACAGGGAGCTATGGCTACACCTTC. Translating it yields CATSRTTGSYGYTF.

V and J are TRBV5-1 and TRBJ2-1; 9 bases map to TRBD1. The CDR3 spans 15 residues. Germline CDR1 and CDR2: SGHRS and YFSETQ. After removal of 4 bases from V and 8 bases from J, the junction contained 10 bases not matched to a gene. The CDR3 bases are TGCGCCAGCAGCCCGACCGGGACAGGGTTCGATGAGCAGTTCTTC. Its protein product is CASSPTGTGFDEQFF.

In this sample, this clonotype turned up a few times. The rearrangement joins TRBV6-6 to TRBJ2-5, with 13 positions matching TRBD2. The trim removed 0 bases at V and 11 bases at J, leaving 12 bases unmatched. This CDR3 region has 17 residues. Per the germline V gene, CDR1 is MNHNY and CDR2 is SVGAGI (reference sequence). This CDR3 reads CASSYSGLAGSYNEQYF. Here the CDR3 DNA reads TGTGCCAGCAGTTACTCGGGACTAGCGGGGAGTTACAATGAGCAGTACTTC.

The gene calls are TRBV6-5 and TRBJ1-1; D is perhaps TRBD1 (5 bases). The CDR3 totals 16 residues. Deletions cut 5 bases from V and 2 bases from J, with 18 bases between. The germline V gene encodes CDR1 MNHEY and CDR2 SVGAGI. Here the CDR3 reads CASSIRGRGLNTEAFF. In DNA form, the CDR3 reads TGTGCCAGCAGTATACGGGGCCGGGGGTTAAACACTGAAGCTTTCTTT.

A few counts support this clonotype. The rearrangement uses TRBV20-1 and TRBJ2-5; 7 nucleotides line up with TRBD1. Germline CDR1 DFQATT, CDR2 SNEGSKA (reference sequence). V shed 6 bases and J 2 bases; nucleotides not matched to a gene: 12. The CDR3 runs 15 residues. CDR3 in DNA: TGCAGTGCCGATCGGCCGGGACAGACACAAGAGACCCAGTACTTC. The encoded protein is CSADRPGQTQETQYF.

On this clonotype itself: A much larger clone sits a single nucleotide away, making a read error possible. The chain recombines TRBV25-1 with TRBJ2-6, with D hard to call. The V end was cut by 5 bases, the J end by 0 bases, with 5 bases between. This CDR3 is built from 14 residues. CDR1 is MGHDK and CDR2 is SYGVNS in the germline V gene. The CDR3 bases are TGTGCCAGCAGTCCCCTCTCTGGGGCCAACGTCCTGACTTTC. Translated: CASSPLSGANVLTF.

The V call is TRBV6-5, the J call TRBJ1-3, with D perhaps TRBD1 (5 bases). Trimming stripped 0 bases from V and 2 bases from J, with 11 bases between. The CDR3 runs 16 residues. Per germline, CDR1 MNHEY and CDR2 SVGAGI. CDR3 region: CASSYSSRGTGNTIYF. The CDR3, as DNA: TGTGCCAGCAGTTACTCGAGCCGGGGGACTGGAAACACCATATATTTT.

The chain links TRBV6-1 to TRBJ1-5; D is unclear. This CDR3 is built from 13 residues. Germline assignment: CDR1 MNHNS and CDR2 SASEGT. V gave up 1 base and J gave up 7 bases, with 8 bases separating them. The CDR3 sequence: CASSEGQAQPQHF. CDR3 in DNA: TGTGCCAGCAGTGAAGGGCAGGCGCAGCCCCAGCATTTT.

This CDR3 reads CASSPMTEHYNSPLHF. The CDR3 DNA follows: TGTGCCAGCTCACCAATGACAGAGCATTATAATTCACCCCTCCACTTT. This chain uses TRBV18 with TRBJ1-6; TRBD1 is a possible D gene (5 bases). The CDR3 extends over 16 amino acids. Germline CDR1 reads KGHSH; CDR2 reads LQKENI. V was cut by 2 bases and J by 4 bases, with 12 bases left in between.

The V gene is TRBV6-2 or TRBV6-3, the J gene TRBJ2-1; 10 positions match TRBD2. The CDR3 length is 16 residues. Trimming at V came to 5 bases and at J to 6 bases, leaving 10 bases not matched to a gene. The V gene's germline CDR1 is MNHEY and CDR2 SVGEGT. CDR3 coding DNA: TGTGCCAGCAGTCGCCGAGGAGCGGGGGGGCTCAATGAGCAGTTCTTC. Protein sequence: CASSRRGAGGLNEQFF.